The 6 T cell receptor beta chains in this list originate from one sample, sequenced in a study of monozygotic twins with inflammatory bowel disease. Each CDR3 protein gets one entry in TCRdb, which reprocessed the 5' RACE reads and gives no DNA. This table holds some 200,000 distinct CDR3 sequences. The source material was blood. These receptors were obtained from a human donor with ulcerative colitis or Crohn's disease, or a healthy co-twin of an affected twin (not recorded which).

The chain couples TRBV27 to TRBJ2-1; the TRBD1 assignment by TCRdb is unverifiable without DNA. CDR1 and CDR2 (germline): MNHEY, SMNVEV (reference sequence). The CDR3 runs to 13 residues. CDR3 sequence reads: CASSSDRINEQFF.

The chain combines TRBV5-1 with TRBJ2-1. The CDR3 consists of 15 residues. The germline CDR1 and CDR2 sequences are SGHRS and YFSETQ. CDR3 sequence: CASSFDGGPYNEQFF.

The chain is built from TRBV11-2 and TRBJ2-6. The CDR3 loop spans 14 amino acids. Germline loops: CDR1 SGHAT, CDR2 FQNNGV. CDR3 region: CASSLTTGANVLTF.

The CDR3 sequence is CASRWGNTEAFF. The chain has TRBV2 and TRBJ1-1. The CDR3 sequence is 12 residues long. Germline CDR1 SNHLY, CDR2 FYNNEI. The full variable domain, in which reference TRBV2 and TRBJ1-1 provide the parts outside the CDR3, is EPEVTQTPSHQVTQMGQEVILRCVPISNHLYFYWYRQILGQKVEFLVSFYNNEISEKSEIFDDQFSVERPDGSNFTLKIRSTKLEDSAMYFCASRWGNTEAFFGQGTRLTVV.

The chain is built from TRBV7-2 and TRBJ2-1; the TCRdb call, TRBD2, lacks DNA for checking. Germline V lookup: CDR1 SGHTA, CDR2 FQGNSA. This CDR3 spans 16 amino acids. The CDR3 region is CASRLAPTSGVNEQFF.

The chain combines TRBV5-6 with TRBJ2-3; TCRdb's D gene call, TRBD1, goes unchecked for lack of DNA. The CDR3 runs to 14 residues. Germline V lookup: CDR1 SGHDT, CDR2 YYEEEE. This CDR3 is CASSRQGSTDTQYF.